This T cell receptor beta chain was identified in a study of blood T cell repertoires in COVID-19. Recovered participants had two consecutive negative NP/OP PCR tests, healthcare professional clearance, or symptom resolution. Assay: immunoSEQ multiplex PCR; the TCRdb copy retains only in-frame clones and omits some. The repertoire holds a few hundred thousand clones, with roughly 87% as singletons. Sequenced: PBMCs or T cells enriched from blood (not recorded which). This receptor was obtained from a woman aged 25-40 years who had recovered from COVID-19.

The CDR3 nucleotides are TGTGCCTGGAGTGTAAAGGGGAGGGCCGTGCTTTCTCTCTCACCCCTCCACTTT. This translates into CAWSVKGRAVLSLSPLHF. The chain links TRBV30 to TRBJ1-6; tentative D call: TRBD1 (5 bases). V was pared by 0 bases and J by 10 bases, with 25 bases between. This CDR3 is built from 18 residues. Germline CDR1 and CDR2: GTSNPN and SVGIG (reference sequence).